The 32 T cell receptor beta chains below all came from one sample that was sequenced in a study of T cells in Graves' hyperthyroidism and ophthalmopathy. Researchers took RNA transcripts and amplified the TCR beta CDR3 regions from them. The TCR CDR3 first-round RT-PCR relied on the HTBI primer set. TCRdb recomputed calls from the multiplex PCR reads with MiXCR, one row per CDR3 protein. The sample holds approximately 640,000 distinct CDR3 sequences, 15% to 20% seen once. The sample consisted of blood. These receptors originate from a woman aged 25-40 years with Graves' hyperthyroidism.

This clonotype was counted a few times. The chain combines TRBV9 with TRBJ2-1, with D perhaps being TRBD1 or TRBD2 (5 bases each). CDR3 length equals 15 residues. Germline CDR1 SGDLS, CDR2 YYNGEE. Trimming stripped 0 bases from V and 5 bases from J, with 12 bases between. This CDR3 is CASSVATGAHNEQFF. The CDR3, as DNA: TGTGCCAGCAGCGTAGCTACCGGGGCTCACAATGAGCAGTTCTTC. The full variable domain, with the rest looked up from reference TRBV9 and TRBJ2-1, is DSGVTQTPKHLITATGQRVTLRCSPRSGDLSVYWYQQSLDQGLQFLIQYYNGEERAKGNILERFSAQQFPDLHSELNLSSLELGDSALYFCASSVATGAHNEQFFGPGTRLTVL.

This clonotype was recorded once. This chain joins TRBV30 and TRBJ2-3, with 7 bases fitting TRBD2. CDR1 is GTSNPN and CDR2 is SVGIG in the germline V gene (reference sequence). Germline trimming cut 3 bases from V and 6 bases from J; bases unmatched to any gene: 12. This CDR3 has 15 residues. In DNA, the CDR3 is TGTGCCTGGAGCGAAACTAGAGGGAGGGCTGATACGCAGTATTTT. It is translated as CAWSETRGRADTQYF.

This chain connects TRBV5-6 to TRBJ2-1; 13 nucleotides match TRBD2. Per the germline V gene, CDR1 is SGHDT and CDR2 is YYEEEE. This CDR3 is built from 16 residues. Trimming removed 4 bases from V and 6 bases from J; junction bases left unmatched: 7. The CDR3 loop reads CASSMMGLAGFNEQFF. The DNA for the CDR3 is TGTGCCAGCAGCATGATGGGACTAGCGGGGTTCAATGAGCAGTTCTTC.

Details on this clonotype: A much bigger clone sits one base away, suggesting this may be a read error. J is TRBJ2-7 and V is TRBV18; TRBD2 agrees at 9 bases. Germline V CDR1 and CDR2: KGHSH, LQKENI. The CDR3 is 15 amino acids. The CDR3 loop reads CASSPGPSGIYEHYF. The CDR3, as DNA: TGTGCCAGCTCACCAGGGCCTAGCGGGATCTACGAGCATTACTTC.

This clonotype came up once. The DNA for the CDR3 is TGTGCCAGCTCACCGGGGACAGGGTCATCTCAGCCCCAGCATTTT. Amino acids: CASSPGTGSSQPQHF. This chain joins TRBV18 and TRBJ1-5, with TRBD1 matching 9 bases. Germline V gene lookup returns CDR1 KGHSH and CDR2 LQKENI. After removal of 3 bases from V and 6 bases from J, the junction contained 6 bases not matched to a gene. The CDR3 is 15 amino acids.

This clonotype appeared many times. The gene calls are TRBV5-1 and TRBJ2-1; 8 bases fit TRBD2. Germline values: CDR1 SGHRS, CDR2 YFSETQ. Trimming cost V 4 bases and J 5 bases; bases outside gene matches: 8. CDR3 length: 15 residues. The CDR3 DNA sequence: TGCGCCAGCAGCGAAGGACTAGCCCCGAACAATGAGCAGTTCTTC. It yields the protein CASSEGLAPNNEQFF.

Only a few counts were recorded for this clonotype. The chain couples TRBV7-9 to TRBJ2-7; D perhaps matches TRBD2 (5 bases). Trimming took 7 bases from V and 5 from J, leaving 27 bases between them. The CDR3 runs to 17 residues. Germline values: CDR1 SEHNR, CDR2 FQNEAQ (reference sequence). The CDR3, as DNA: TGTGCCAGCACCCCTCCCGCAGTAGGAGGATCCTTCGACGAGCAGTACTTC. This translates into CASTPPAVGGSFDEQYF.

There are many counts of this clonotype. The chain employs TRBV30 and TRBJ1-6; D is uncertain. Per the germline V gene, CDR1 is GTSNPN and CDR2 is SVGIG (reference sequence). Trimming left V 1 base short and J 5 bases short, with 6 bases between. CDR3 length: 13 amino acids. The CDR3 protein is CAWSAGDNSPLHF. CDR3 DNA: TGTGCCTGGAGTGCCGGCGATAATTCACCCCTCCACTTT.

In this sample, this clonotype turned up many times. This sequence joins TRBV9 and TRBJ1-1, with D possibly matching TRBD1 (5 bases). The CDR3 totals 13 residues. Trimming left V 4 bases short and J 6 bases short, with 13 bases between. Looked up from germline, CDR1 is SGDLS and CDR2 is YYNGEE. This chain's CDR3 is CASSRRTLSEAFF. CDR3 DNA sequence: TGTGCCAGCAGCCGCCGGACATTGTCTGAAGCTTTCTTT.

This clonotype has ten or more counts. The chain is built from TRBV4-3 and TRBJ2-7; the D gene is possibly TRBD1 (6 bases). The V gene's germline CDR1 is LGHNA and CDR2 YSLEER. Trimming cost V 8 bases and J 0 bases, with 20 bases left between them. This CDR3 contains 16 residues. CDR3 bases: TGCGCCAGCCGTTTCACCCCAGGGGTGAGCTCCTACGAGCAGTACTTC. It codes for CASRFTPGVSSYEQYF.

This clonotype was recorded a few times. This CDR3 is CASSYSTRRSTGGYTF. Here the CDR3 DNA reads TGTGCCAGCAGTTACTCTACGAGACGGTCTACTGGGGGCTACACCTTC. The V call is TRBV6-5, the J call TRBJ1-2; D gene uncertain. This CDR3 spans 16 amino acids. Trimming took 0 bases from V and 8 from J, leaving 19 bases between them. Per the germline V gene, CDR1 is MNHEY and CDR2 is SVGAGI.

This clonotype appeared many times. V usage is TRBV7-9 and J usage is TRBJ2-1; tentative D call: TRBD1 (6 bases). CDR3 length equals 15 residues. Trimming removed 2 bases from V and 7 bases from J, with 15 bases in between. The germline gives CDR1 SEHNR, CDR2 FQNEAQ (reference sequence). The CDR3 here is CASSLSGTSGNEQFF. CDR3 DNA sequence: TGTGCCAGCAGCTTATCCGGGACATCGGGGAATGAGCAGTTCTTC. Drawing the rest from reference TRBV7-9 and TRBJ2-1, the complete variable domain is DTGVSQNPRHKITKRGQNVTFRCDPISEHNRLYWYRQTLGQGPEFLTYFQNEAQLEKSRLLSDRFSAERPKGSFSTLEIQRTEQGDSAMYLCASSLSGTSGNEQFFGPGTRLTVL.

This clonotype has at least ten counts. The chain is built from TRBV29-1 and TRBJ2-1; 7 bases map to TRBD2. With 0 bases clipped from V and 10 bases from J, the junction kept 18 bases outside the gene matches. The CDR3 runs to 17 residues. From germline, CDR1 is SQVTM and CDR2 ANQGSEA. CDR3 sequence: CSVEDAVLAHGATEQFF. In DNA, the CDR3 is TGCAGCGTTGAAGACGCGGTACTAGCGCACGGCGCCACCGAGCAGTTCTTC.

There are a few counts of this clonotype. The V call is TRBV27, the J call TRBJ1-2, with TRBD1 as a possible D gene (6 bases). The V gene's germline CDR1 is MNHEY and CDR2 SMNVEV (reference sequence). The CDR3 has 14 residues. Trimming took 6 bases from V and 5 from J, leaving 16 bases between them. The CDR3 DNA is TGTGCCAGCAGCCAACTACAGGGCGTGTATGGCTACACCTTC. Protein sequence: CASSQLQGVYGYTF.

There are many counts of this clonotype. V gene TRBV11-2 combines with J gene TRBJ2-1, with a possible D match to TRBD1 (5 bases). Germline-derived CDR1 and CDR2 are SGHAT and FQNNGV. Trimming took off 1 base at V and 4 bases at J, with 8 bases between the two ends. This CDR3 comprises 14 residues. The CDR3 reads CASSLGGLYNEQFF. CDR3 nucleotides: TGTGCCAGCAGCTTAGGGGGCCTATACAATGAGCAGTTCTTC.

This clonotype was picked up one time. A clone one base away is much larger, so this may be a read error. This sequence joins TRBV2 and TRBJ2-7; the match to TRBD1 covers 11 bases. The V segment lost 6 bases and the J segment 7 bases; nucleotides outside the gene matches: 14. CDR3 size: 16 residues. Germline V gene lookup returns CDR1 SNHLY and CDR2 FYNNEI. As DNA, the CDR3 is TGTGCCAGCAGACCCGGACAGGGGGCCAGGATGAATGAGCAGTACTTC. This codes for CASRPGQGARMNEQYF.

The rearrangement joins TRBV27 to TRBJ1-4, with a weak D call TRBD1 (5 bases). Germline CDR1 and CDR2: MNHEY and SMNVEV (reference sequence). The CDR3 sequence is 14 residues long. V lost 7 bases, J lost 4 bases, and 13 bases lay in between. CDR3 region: CASTSTVYNEKLFF. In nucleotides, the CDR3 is TGTGCCAGCACCTCGACAGTTTATAATGAAAAACTGTTTTTT.

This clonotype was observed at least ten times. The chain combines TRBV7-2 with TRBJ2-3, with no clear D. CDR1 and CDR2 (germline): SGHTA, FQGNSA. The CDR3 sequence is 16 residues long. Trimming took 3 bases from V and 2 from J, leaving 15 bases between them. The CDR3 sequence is CASSLEGRVYTDTQYF. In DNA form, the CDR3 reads TGTGCCAGCAGCTTGGAAGGAAGGGTGTACACAGATACGCAGTATTTT. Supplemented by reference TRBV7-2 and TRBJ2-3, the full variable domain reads GAGVSQSPSNKVTEKGKDVELRCDPISGHTALYWYRQSLGQGLEFLIYFQGNSAPDKSGLPSDRFSAERTGGSVSTLTIQRTQQEDSAVYLCASSLEGRVYTDTQYFGPGTRLTVL.

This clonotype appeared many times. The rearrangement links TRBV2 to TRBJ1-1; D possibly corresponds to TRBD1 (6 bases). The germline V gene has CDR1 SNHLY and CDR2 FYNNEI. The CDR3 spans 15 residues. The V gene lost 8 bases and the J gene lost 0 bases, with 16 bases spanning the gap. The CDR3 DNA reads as TGTGCCAGCTTCCGGGACATCGGGGTGAACACTGAAGCTTTCTTT. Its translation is CASFRDIGVNTEAFF.

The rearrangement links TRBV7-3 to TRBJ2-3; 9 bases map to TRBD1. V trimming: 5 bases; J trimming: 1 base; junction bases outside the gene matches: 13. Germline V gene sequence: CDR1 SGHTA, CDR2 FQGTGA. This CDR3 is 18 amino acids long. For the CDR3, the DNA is TGTGCCAGCAGCCCCGGACGAGGACAGGGGAGTGGCACAGATACGCAGTATTTT. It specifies CASSPGRGQGSGTDTQYF. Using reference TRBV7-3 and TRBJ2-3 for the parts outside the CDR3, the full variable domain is GAGVSQTPSNKVTEKGKYVELRCDPISGHTALYWYRQSLGQGPEFLIYFQGTGAADDSGLPNDRFFAVRPEGSVSTLKIQRTERGDSAVYLCASSPGRGQGSGTDTQYFGPGTRLTVL.

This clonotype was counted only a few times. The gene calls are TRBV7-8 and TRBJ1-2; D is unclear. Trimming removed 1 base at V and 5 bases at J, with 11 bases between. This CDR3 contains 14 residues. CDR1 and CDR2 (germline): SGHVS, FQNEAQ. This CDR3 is CASSLGFRSYGYTF. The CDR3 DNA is TGTGCCAGCAGCTTAGGGTTCCGTTCTTATGGCTACACCTTC. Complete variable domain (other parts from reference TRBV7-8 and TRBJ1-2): GAGVSQSPRYKVAKRGQDVALRCDPISGHVSLFWYQQALGQGPEFLTYFQNEAQLDKSGLPSDRFFAERPEGSVSTLKIQRTQQEDSAVYLCASSLGFRSYGYTFGSGTRLTVV.

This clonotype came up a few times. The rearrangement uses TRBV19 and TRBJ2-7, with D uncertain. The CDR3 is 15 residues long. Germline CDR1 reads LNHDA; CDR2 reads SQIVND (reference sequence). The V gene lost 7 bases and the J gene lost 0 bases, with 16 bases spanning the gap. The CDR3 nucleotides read TGTGCCAGTACCCTCTCGGCCCGGGCCTCCTACGAGCAGTACTTC. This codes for CASTLSARASYEQYF.

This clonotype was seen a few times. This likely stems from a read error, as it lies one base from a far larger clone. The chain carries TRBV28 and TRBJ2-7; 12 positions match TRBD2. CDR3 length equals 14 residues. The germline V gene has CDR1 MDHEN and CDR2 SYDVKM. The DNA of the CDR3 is TGTGCCAACAGTTTAGGACTAGCGGGATACGAGCAGTACTTC. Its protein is CANSLGLAGYEQYF.

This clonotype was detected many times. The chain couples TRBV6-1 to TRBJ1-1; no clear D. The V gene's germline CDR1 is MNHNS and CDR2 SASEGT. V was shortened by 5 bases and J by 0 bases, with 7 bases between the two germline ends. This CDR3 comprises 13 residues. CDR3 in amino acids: CASSNKLNTEAFF. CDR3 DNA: TGTGCCAGCAGTAACAAACTGAACACTGAAGCTTTCTTT.

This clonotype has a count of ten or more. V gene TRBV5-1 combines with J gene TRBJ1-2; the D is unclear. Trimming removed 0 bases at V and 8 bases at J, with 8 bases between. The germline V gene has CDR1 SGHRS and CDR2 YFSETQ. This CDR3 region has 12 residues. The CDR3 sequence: CASSLAGWGYTF. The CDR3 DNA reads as TGCGCCAGCAGCTTGGCGGGTTGGGGCTACACCTTC.

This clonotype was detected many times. The CDR3 protein is CASSLLTSGEQFF. For the CDR3, the DNA is TGTGCCAGCAGTTTACTTACTAGCGGTGAGCAGTTCTTC. The genes are TRBV27 and TRBJ2-1, with 8 bases matching TRBD2. Per the germline V gene, CDR1 is MNHEY and CDR2 is SMNVEV (reference sequence). The CDR3 spans 13 residues. V lost 2 bases and J lost 9; bases outside the gene matches: 3.

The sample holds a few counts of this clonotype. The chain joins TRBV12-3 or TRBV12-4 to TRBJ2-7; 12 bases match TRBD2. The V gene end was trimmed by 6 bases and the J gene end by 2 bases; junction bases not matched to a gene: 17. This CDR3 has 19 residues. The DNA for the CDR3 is TGTGCCAGCAGCCGCCGCGGCACTAGCGGGAGGCACCCCCCCTACGAGCAGTACTTC. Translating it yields CASSRRGTSGRHPPYEQYF.

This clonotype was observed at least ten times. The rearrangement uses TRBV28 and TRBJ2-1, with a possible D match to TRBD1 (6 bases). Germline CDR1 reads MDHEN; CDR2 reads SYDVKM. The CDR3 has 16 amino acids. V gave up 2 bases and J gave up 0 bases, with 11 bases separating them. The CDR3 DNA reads TGTGCCAGCAGTTTACTCAGGGGTTCCTCCTACAATGAGCAGTTCTTC. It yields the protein CASSLLRGSSYNEQFF.

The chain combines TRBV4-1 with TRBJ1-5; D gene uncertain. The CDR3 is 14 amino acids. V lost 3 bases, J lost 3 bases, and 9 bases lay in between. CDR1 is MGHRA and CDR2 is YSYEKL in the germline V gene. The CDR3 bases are TGCGCCAGCAGCCACTACATCAACAATCAGCCCCAGCATTTT. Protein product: CASSHYINNQPQHF.

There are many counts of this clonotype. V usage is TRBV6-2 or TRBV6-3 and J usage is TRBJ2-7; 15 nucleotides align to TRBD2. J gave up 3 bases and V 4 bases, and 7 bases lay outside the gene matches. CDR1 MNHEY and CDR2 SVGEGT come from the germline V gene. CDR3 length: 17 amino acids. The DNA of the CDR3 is TGTGCCAGCAGTTTTAAGGGACTAGCGGGAGGCCGCTACGAGCAGTACTTC. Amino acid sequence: CASSFKGLAGGRYEQYF.

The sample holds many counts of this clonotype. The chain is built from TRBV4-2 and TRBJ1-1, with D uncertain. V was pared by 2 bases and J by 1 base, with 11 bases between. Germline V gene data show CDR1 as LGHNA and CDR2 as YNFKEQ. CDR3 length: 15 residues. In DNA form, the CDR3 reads TGTGCCAGCAGCCAAATCCTTAGTGAGAACACTGAAGCTTTCTTT. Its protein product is CASSQILSENTEAFF.

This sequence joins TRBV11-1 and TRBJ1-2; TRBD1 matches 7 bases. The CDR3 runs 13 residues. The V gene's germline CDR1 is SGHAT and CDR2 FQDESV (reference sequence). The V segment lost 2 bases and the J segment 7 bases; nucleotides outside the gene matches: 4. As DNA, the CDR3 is TGTGCCAGCAGCTTAACACAGGGGTTTGGCTACACCTTC. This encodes CASSLTQGFGYTF.